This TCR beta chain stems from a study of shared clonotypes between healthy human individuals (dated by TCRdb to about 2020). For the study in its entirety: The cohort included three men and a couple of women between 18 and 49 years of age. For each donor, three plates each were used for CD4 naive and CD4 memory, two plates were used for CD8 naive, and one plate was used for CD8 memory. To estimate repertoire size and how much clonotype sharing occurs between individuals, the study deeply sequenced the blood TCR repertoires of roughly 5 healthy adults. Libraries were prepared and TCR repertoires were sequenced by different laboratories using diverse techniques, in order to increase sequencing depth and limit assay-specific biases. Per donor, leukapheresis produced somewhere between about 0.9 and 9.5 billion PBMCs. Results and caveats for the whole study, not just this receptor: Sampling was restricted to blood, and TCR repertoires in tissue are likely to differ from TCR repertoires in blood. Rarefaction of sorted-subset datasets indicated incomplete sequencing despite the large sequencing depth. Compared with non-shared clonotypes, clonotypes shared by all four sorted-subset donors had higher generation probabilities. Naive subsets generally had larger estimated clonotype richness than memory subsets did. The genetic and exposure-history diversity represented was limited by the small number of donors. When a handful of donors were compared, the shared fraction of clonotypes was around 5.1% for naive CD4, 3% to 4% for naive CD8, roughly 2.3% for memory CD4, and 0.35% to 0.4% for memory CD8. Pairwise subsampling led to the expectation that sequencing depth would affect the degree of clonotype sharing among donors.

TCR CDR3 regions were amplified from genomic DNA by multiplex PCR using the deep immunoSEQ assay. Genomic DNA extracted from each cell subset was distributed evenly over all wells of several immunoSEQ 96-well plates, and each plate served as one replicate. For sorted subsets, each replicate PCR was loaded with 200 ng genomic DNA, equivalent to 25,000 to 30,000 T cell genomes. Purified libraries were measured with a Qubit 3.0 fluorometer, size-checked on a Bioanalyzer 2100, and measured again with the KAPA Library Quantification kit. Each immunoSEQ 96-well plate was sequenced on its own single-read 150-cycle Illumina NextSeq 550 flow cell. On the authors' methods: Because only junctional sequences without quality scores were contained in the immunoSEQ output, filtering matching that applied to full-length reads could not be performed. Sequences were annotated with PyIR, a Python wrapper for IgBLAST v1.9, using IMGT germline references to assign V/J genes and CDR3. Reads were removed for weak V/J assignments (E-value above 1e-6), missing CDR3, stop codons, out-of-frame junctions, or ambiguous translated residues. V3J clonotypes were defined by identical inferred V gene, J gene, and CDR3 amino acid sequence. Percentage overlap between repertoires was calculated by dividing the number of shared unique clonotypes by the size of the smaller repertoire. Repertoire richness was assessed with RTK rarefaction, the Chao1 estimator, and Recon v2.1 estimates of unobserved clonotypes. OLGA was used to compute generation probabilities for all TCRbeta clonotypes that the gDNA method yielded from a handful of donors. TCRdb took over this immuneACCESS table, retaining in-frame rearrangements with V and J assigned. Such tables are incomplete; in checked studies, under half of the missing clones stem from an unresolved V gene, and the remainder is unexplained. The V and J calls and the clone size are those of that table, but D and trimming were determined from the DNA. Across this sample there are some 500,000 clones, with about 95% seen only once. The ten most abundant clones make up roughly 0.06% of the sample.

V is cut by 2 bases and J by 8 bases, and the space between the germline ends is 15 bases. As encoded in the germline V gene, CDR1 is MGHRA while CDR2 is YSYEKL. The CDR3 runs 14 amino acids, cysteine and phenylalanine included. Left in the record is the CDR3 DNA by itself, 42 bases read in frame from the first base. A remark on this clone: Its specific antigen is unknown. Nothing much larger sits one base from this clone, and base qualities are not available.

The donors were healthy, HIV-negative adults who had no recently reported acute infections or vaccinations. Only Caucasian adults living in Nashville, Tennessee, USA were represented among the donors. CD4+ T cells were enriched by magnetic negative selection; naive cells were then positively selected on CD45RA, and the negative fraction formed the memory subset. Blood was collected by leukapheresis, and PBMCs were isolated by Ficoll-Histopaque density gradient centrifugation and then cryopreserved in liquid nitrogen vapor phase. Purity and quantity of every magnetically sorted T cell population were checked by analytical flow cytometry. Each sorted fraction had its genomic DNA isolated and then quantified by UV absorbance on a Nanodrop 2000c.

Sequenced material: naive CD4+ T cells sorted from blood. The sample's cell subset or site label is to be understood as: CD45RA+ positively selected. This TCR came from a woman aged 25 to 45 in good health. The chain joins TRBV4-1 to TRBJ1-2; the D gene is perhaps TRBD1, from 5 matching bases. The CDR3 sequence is CASSQPGKIEGYTF. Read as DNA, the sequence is TGCGCCAGCAGCCAACCAGGGAAAATCGAAGGCTACACCTTC.